This is a list of T cell receptor beta chains from one sample in a study of T-cell reconstitution after alpha-beta-depleted transplantation in children. TCRdb independently ran MiXCR on the PCR reads; one entry per CDR3 protein. Among about 540,000 distinct CDR3 sequences listed, about a quarter were seen once. The specimen was PBMCs, collected before TCRalphabeta/CD19-depleted stem cell transplant. The receptors come from a boy younger than two with Wiskott-Aldrich syndrome, due to receive a stem cell transplant. CDR3s include the opening cysteine and the closing phenylalanine or tryptophan. Fields, in order: CDR3 protein, J gene, V gene.

CDR3 protein: CSALFGGPYNEQFF
J gene: TRBJ2-1
V gene: TRBV20-1

CDR3 protein: CASSSRERAMNTEAFF
J gene: TRBJ1-1
V gene: TRBV5-5

CDR3 protein: CASSQTLIAGELFF
J gene: TRBJ2-2
V gene: TRBV4-1

CDR3 protein: CASSKGAKEETQYF
J gene: TRBJ2-5
V gene: TRBV21-1

CDR3 protein: CSVRGLADNEQFF
J gene: TRBJ2-1
V gene: TRBV29-1

CDR3 protein: CSASGDWDNEQFF
J gene: TRBJ2-1
V gene: TRBV20-1

CDR3 protein: CASSLPGVGYEQYF
J gene: TRBJ2-7
V gene: TRBV5-1

CDR3 protein: CASSLGGVRTETQYF
J gene: TRBJ2-5
V gene: TRBV5-4

CDR3 protein: CSAVGVRTSGPIQETQYF
J gene: TRBJ2-5
V gene: TRBV20-1

CDR3 protein: CSVGRTNTEAFF
J gene: TRBJ1-1
V gene: TRBV29-1

CDR3 protein: CASSYVRDYGYTF
J gene: TRBJ1-2
V gene: TRBV6-6

CDR3 protein: CSAREVGQAPYEQYF
J gene: TRBJ2-7
V gene: TRBV20-1

CDR3 protein: CASSTGLAVLTDTQYF
J gene: TRBJ2-3
V gene: TRBV5-1

CDR3 protein: CASKRAGQYEQFF
J gene: TRBJ2-1
V gene: TRBV28

CDR3 protein: CSGTRLRSAGAYEQYF
J gene: TRBJ2-7
V gene: TRBV20-1

CDR3 protein: CASRGLAGGQDTQYF
J gene: TRBJ2-3
V gene: TRBV11-2

CDR3 protein: CASSIMGEDEQFF
J gene: TRBJ2-1
V gene: TRBV5-4

CDR3 protein: CASSDVGQRGDTQYF
J gene: TRBJ2-3
V gene: TRBV7-3

CDR3 protein: CASSPTGTYAYEQYF
J gene: TRBJ2-7
V gene: TRBV14

CDR3 protein: CATSRDYGGRIF
J gene: TRBJ1-4
V gene: TRBV15

CDR3 protein: CASSLRGAISNEQFF
J gene: TRBJ2-1
V gene: TRBV7-3

CDR3 protein: CASSLTVRGPKAYEQYF
J gene: TRBJ2-7
V gene: TRBV27

CDR3 protein: CSATGWDDSNQPQHF
J gene: TRBJ1-5
V gene: TRBV20-1

CDR3 protein: CASSWVTSGASYEQYF
J gene: TRBJ2-7
V gene: TRBV5-1

CDR3 protein: CASSLDLEQYF
J gene: TRBJ2-7
V gene: TRBV12-3/TRBV12-4

CDR3 protein: CASSLPPYGGERSDTQYF
J gene: TRBJ2-3
V gene: TRBV2

CDR3 protein: CASSSLYAQETQYF
J gene: TRBJ2-5
V gene: TRBV5-1

CDR3 protein: CASSHFQRLVYEQFF
J gene: TRBJ2-1
V gene: TRBV4-1

CDR3 protein: CSVEKGGHNEQFF
J gene: TRBJ2-1
V gene: TRBV29-1

CDR3 protein: CSAPDPRQGVNEQFF
J gene: TRBJ2-1
V gene: TRBV20-1

CDR3 protein: CASSWAGLAKNIQYF
J gene: TRBJ2-4
V gene: TRBV7-2

CDR3 protein: CASSVRKGSTDTQYF
J gene: TRBJ2-3
V gene: TRBV5-1

CDR3 protein: CSVIRGQGEQYF
J gene: TRBJ2-7
V gene: TRBV29-1

CDR3 protein: CSAPLTPLGRSSYNEQFF
J gene: TRBJ2-1
V gene: TRBV20-1

CDR3 protein: CASSHPTGTDYGYTF
J gene: TRBJ1-2
V gene: TRBV7-9

CDR3 protein: CASSLDRGEPTNTGELFF
J gene: TRBJ2-2
V gene: TRBV5-1

CDR3 protein: CASSSSMTRTPSNEQFF
J gene: TRBJ2-1
V gene: TRBV12-3/TRBV12-4

CDR3 protein: CASSPSAREDQPQHF
J gene: TRBJ1-5
V gene: TRBV12-3/TRBV12-4

CDR3 protein: CASSSLAGVAGELFF
J gene: TRBJ2-2
V gene: TRBV12-3/TRBV12-4

CDR3 protein: CASSFSGTQRTDTQYF
J gene: TRBJ2-3
V gene: TRBV12-3/TRBV12-4

CDR3 protein: CASSSLRVVVQNIQYF
J gene: TRBJ2-4
V gene: TRBV6-2/TRBV6-3

CDR3 protein: CASSRSEGNEQFF
J gene: TRBJ2-1
V gene: TRBV5-1

CDR3 protein: CASTPSWTGHNEQFF
J gene: TRBJ2-1
V gene: TRBV12-3/TRBV12-4

CDR3 protein: CASSPPGAQPQHF
J gene: TRBJ1-5
V gene: TRBV18

CDR3 protein: CASSARDGDYGYTF
J gene: TRBJ1-2
V gene: TRBV9

CDR3 protein: CASSQDDGRTYEQYF
J gene: TRBJ2-7
V gene: TRBV4-1

CDR3 protein: CASSVGTSGRTDTQYF
J gene: TRBJ2-3
V gene: TRBV9

CDR3 protein: CSASGVQETQYF
J gene: TRBJ2-5
V gene: TRBV20-1

CDR3 protein: CASSFPGSAYEQYF
J gene: TRBJ2-7
V gene: TRBV5-6

CDR3 protein: CSARDLSRGGNQPQHF
J gene: TRBJ1-5
V gene: TRBV20-1

CDR3 protein: CASSHEASQYF
J gene: TRBJ2-5
V gene: TRBV3-1

CDR3 protein: CASSLVQGRDGYTF
J gene: TRBJ1-2
V gene: TRBV5-6

CDR3 protein: CSAKALAGGWYEQYF
J gene: TRBJ2-7
V gene: TRBV20-1

CDR3 protein: CASTQGRGSTEAFF
J gene: TRBJ1-1
V gene: TRBV12-3/TRBV12-4